The clone carrying this T cell receptor (beta chain) was detected once. Treatment denoted: randomized to nivolumab then ipilimumab (arm A) or the reverse (arm B). No patient had prior DNA-damaging chemotherapy. From thawed PBMCs, live CD3+CD8+ cells negative for CD19 and CD56 were sorted. The CDR3 is 15 residues long. V was clipped by 4 bases and J by 2 bases; unmatched bases: 7. The germline gives CDR1 SGHKS, CDR2 YYEKEE (reference sequence). Sequencing was performed with immunoSEQ multiplex PCR; in TCRdb, only in-frame clones are kept and a portion is missing. The table records about 28,000 clones, roughly 91% of them present only once. The data belong to a study of sequential checkpoint blockade in melanoma. Study at large: Arm A got nivolumab then ipilimumab; arm B the reverse, 1:1. Maintenance nivolumab came after either treatment sequence.

The clonotype comes from a human donor with melanoma. The material was CD8+ T cells sorted from blood (inferred from file names), obtained from a patient given nivolumab and ipilimumab in sequence. The chain has TRBV5-5 and TRBJ2-7; 9 positions agree with TRBD2. The CDR3 reads CASSQATSGPYEQYF. As DNA, the CDR3 is TGTGCCAGCAGCCAAGCGACTAGCGGACCCTACGAGCAGTACTTC.